The rows below give T cell receptor beta chains drawn from one sample of a study of T-cell reconstitution after alpha-beta-depleted transplantation in children. Using its own MiXCR run on the PCR reads, TCRdb lists one record per CDR3 protein. The sample records 350,000 to 400,000 distinct CDR3 sequences, 20% being singletons. This material consisted of PBMCs from the stem cell graft donor, taken from the stem cell graft. Receptors originate from a human donor who donated a stem cell graft to a child with acute myeloid leukemia. Each CDR3 is given with its conserved first and last residue. Each record gives: clone size, D gene, V gene, J gene, CDR3 DNA, CDR3 protein. D genes are given only for firm matches. Some rows have no size entry. The others give once, few or many, or a class for an expanded clone.

>many|TRBD2|TRBV20-1|TRBJ2-1
TGCAGTGCTTCAGCGGCGGGAGGAGAGCAGTTCTTC
CSASAAGGEQFF
>-|-|TRBV11-2|TRBJ2-7
TGTGCCAGCAGCTTAGAGGCCGACCTCTCCTACGAGCAGTACTTC
CASSLEADLSYEQYF
>-|TRBD2|TRBV15|TRBJ2-5
TGTGCCACCAGCAGAGAACGGGGGGTCCAGCAAGAGACCCAGTACTTC
CATSRERGVQQETQYF
>few|-|TRBV12-3/TRBV12-4|TRBJ1-4
TGTGCCAGCAGTTTAAGTCAGCTTAATGAAAAACTGTTTTTT
CASSLSQLNEKLFF
>few|-|TRBV7-2|TRBJ2-1
TGTGCCAGCAGGGGGCCGCTTCACTCCTACAATGAGCAGTTCTTC
CASRGPLHSYNEQFF
>few|TRBD2|TRBV7-6|TRBJ2-7
TGTGCCAGCAGATCAGTAGCGGGCGTCCTCTACGAGCAGTACTTC
CASRSVAGVLYEQYF
>few|TRBD2|TRBV10-3|TRBJ2-7
TGTGCCATCAGTGACCCCGGGACTAGCGGTCCTTACGAGCAGTACTTC
CAISDPGTSGPYEQYF
>few|-|TRBV12-3/TRBV12-4|TRBJ2-7
TGTGCCAGCAGTTTTCAGCAAGCATACGAGCAGTACTTC
CASSFQQAYEQYF
>-|TRBD1|TRBV28|TRBJ2-1
TGTGCCAGCAGGATCATGACAGGGGGCGCCGAGTTCTTC
CASRIMTGGAEFF
>-|-|TRBV24-1|TRBJ2-1
TGTGCCACCAGTGATTTGAGGTTAGAGCAGTTCTTC
CATSDLRLEQFF
>-|-|TRBV7-7|TRBJ2-3
TGTGCTAGCAGCCAACATAGCACAGATACGCAGTATTTT
CASSQHSTDTQYF
>-|TRBD1|TRBV28|TRBJ1-5
TGTGCCAGCAGTTTGACAGGGGTTAGCAATCAGCCCCAGCATTTT
CASSLTGVSNQPQHF
>few|-|TRBV7-8|TRBJ1-1
TGTGCCAGCAGCTTCCCCGGCACTGAAGCTTTCTTT
CASSFPGTEAFF
>few|-|TRBV15|TRBJ2-5
TGTGCCACCAGCAGAGATTCAGGGAACCAAGAGACCCAGTACTTC
CATSRDSGNQETQYF
>few|-|TRBV4-3|TRBJ2-5
TGCGCCAGCAGCCAAGGCCTCCGGGAGACCCAGTACTTC
CASSQGLRETQYF
>-|TRBD2|TRBV2|TRBJ2-6
TGTGCCAGCTGTTTCGCTAGCGGGAGCCATATCTCTGGGGCCAACGTCCTGACTTTC
CASCFASGSHISGANVLTF
>few|-|TRBV24-1|TRBJ2-1
TGTGCCACCAGTGATTTGAGGACCCAGAATGAGCAGTTCTTC
CATSDLRTQNEQFF
>many|TRBD2|TRBV20-1|TRBJ2-7
TGCAGTGCTCGTAGCGGGAGCTCCTACGAGCAGTACTTC
CSARSGSSYEQYF
>few|TRBD1|TRBV5-1|TRBJ2-3
TGCGCCAGCAGCTCCTTGGGACAGGGGTTAGATACGCAGTATTTT
CASSSLGQGLDTQYF
>-|TRBD2|TRBV28|TRBJ2-1
TGTGCCAGCAGACTAGCGGGCCCGATTGGGCAGTTCTTC
CASRLAGPIGQFF
>-|TRBD2|TRBV20-1|TRBJ2-3
TGCAGTGCTAGCCGACCTGTAGCGGGGGCCACAGATACGCAGTATTTT
CSASRPVAGATDTQYF
>-|-|TRBV5-1|TRBJ2-1
TGCGCCAGCAGCTTGCGCACTCCGGGGGACAATGAGCAGTTCTTC
CASSLRTPGDNEQFF
>-|-|TRBV5-5|TRBJ1-5
TGTGCCAGCAGCTCGGAAGGGGGAGGACAGCCCCAGCATTTT
CASSSEGGGQPQHF